What follows is one T cell receptor beta chain and its context. No antigen is known for it. Base qualities are missing; no much larger clone stands one base away. The data are from a study of T-cell reconstitution after alpha-beta-depleted transplantation in children (dated by TCRdb to about 2016). Concerning the study at large: T-cell immune reconstitution after TCRalphabeta/CD19-depleted allogeneic hematopoietic cell transplantation in children was quantitatively tracked in the study by means of TCR repertoire profiling. What the work shows at the level of the full study, not this receptor alone: Over the following months the frequencies of hyperexpanded clones went down, and after one year T-cell counts and TCRbeta diversity were mostly credited to newly produced T cells. The apparently early alphabetaT-cell count recovery about two months after transplant was reportedly dependent on only several hundred rapidly expanded clones derived from non-depleted graft cells. In some patients, the high TCRbeta diversity seen at day 60 was put down to recipient T cells and intrathymic progenitors that had survived conditioning.

Taken with the paper, the label for treatment or condition translates to: allogeneic hematopoietic cell transplantation with graft depleted of TCRalphabeta T cells and CD19 B cells. The children who served as transplant recipients had been given grafts of TCRalphabeta/CD19-depleted allogeneic hematopoietic cells. The germline V gene supplies CDR1 MNHNS and CDR2 SASEGT. V loses 6 bases at its end and J loses 0 bases; junction bases beyond the gene matches: 12. Inclusive of the bounding cysteine and phenylalanine, the CDR3 is 17 residues long. This entry keeps only the CDR3 DNA: 51 bases, framed from base 1. Receptors were amplified or captured by PCR. Sequencing was performed on an Illumina HiSeq 2500. To normalize quantification of the TCRbeta repertoire, the TCR libraries were built with molecular barcoding that relied on unique molecular identifiers. TCRdb trimmed the raw reads at Q25, called clones with MiXCR and kept productive beta chains. When rows share a CDR3 protein, they turn into one entry using the most common DNA and genes. This sample comprises about 1,000,000 distinct CDR3 sequences, 25% to 30% of them detected only once. The ten largest clones add up to about 28% of the sample.

The receptor comes from a boy in the first two years of life who had a stem cell transplant for SCID, so the T cells may come from the graft donor. Sequencing was performed on PBMCs, mostly from graft donor cells, taken 360 days after TCRalphabeta/CD19-depleted stem cell transplant. The V and J genes are TRBV6-1 and TRBJ2-3; TRBD2 lines up with 7 middle nucleotides. The DNA reads TGTGCCAGCAGGCCCCGACTAGCAGATACTAGCACAGATACGCAGTATTTT. Its amino acids are CASRPRLADTSTDTQYF.